This entry lists 26 T cell receptor beta chains sequenced from one sample in a study of T cells after posttransplantation cyclophosphamide. Using immunoSEQ multiplex PCR, the repertoire was profiled, and TCRdb retains in-frame clones only, with some absent. The sample has about 52,000 clones, roughly 94% seen once. Material: PBMCs. These receptors all come from a woman in her twenties or thirties in good health and a related stem cell transplant donor.

The V call is TRBV6-5, the J call TRBJ1-2; 8 positions match TRBD1. The V segment lost 2 bases and the J segment 8 bases; nucleotides outside the gene matches: 4. The CDR3 totals 13 residues. Germline CDR1 reads MNHEY; CDR2 reads SVGAGI. Written as DNA, the CDR3 is TGTGCCAGCAGTTACCCGACAGGGGAGGGCTACACCTTC. Translated, it gives CASSYPTGEGYTF.

The chain couples TRBV5-1 to TRBJ2-5, with 10 positions matching TRBD2. The ends lost 1 base at V and 5 bases at J; junction bases unmatched: 8. The CDR3 is 16 residues long. The germline V gene encodes CDR1 SGHRS and CDR2 YFSETQ. CDR3 amino acids: CASSLSSGGAWETQYF. The CDR3 DNA sequence: TGCGCCAGCAGCTTGTCTAGCGGGGGAGCGTGGGAGACCCAGTACTTC.

The gene calls are TRBV11-3 and TRBJ1-1; D may be TRBD1 (6 bases). The germline V gene encodes CDR1 SGHNT and CDR2 YENEEA. This CDR3 has 15 residues. Trimming shortened V by 4 bases and J by 0 bases, and 12 bases separated the two germline ends. CDR3 sequence: CASSSGRGMNTEAFF. The CDR3, as DNA: TGTGCCAGCAGCTCAGGTAGGGGGATGAACACTGAAGCTTTCTTT.

This chain joins TRBV7-9 and TRBJ2-7, with D tentatively TRBD1 (6 bases). The CDR3 is 16 amino acids. Between the trimmed V and J ends, which lost 5 bases and 3 bases, there was a span of 20 bases. Germline V lookup: CDR1 SEHNR, CDR2 FQNEAQ (reference sequence). CDR3 protein: CASSPLGIGGNYEQYF. For the CDR3, the DNA is TGTGCCAGCAGCCCCTTGGGGATAGGGGGAAACTACGAGCAGTACTTC.

The chain joins TRBV18 to TRBJ1-2; D is ambiguous. This CDR3 is 14 amino acids long. V was shortened by 3 bases and J by 9 bases, with 17 bases between the two germline ends. The germline V gene has CDR1 KGHSH and CDR2 LQKENI. The CDR3 DNA reads TGTGCCAGCTCACCTCCCGCGGAGAAAGTACGCTACACCTTC. This sequence encodes CASSPPAEKVRYTF.

The chain links TRBV19 to TRBJ1-1; TRBD1 agrees at 7 bases. The junction had 10 bases not matched to a gene; V was cut back by 7 bases and J by 5 bases. The CDR3 is made up of 14 amino acids. Germline CDR1 reads LNHDA; CDR2 reads SQIVND (reference sequence). The CDR3 spells CASTRQGRRTEAFF. DNA for the CDR3: TGTGCCAGTACTAGACAGGGTCGGAGAACTGAAGCTTTCTTT.

This chain connects TRBV6-5 to TRBJ2-7; TRBD2 might be the D (5 bases). The CDR3 is made up of 15 amino acids. CDR1 and CDR2 (germline): MNHEY, SVGAGI. V lost 2 bases, J lost 7 bases, and 18 bases lay in between. The CDR3 region is CASSYTGLQAPEQYF. CDR3 sequence (DNA): TGTGCCAGCAGTTACACCGGACTCCAGGCTCCGGAGCAGTACTTC.

This clone has more than one count but fewer than ten. V and J are TRBV5-1 and TRBJ2-4; tentatively, D is TRBD1 (6 bases). With 3 bases removed from V and 8 bases from J, the gap between germline ends came to 15 bases. In germline, CDR1 is SGHRS, CDR2 YFSETQ. This CDR3 contains 14 residues. CDR3: CASSWSGTKDIQYF. CDR3 in DNA: TGCGCCAGCAGCTGGTCCGGGACAAAAGACATTCAGTACTTC.

The rearrangement links TRBV10-2 to TRBJ2-1; D is perhaps TRBD2 (5 bases). Trimming removed 4 bases from V and 10 bases from J, with 11 bases in between. Germline V CDR1 and CDR2: WSHSY, SAAADI. The CDR3 totals 12 residues. In DNA form, the CDR3 reads TGCGCCAGCAGTGCAGCGGCTGGGGAGCAGTTCTTC. Protein: CASSAAAGEQFF.

This clone came up once. The chain is built from TRBV5-1 and TRBJ2-3, with D unresolved. The V gene's germline CDR1 is SGHRS and CDR2 YFSETQ. The CDR3 sequence is 17 residues long. Trimming removed 4 bases from V and 0 bases from J, with 18 bases in between. CDR3 coding DNA: TGCGCCAGCAGCGAACTTCACCCGACTGTTAGCACAGATACGCAGTATTTT. It codes for CASSELHPTVSTDTQYF.

The V gene is TRBV27, the J gene TRBJ2-2; 11 nucleotides match TRBD2. The CDR3 length is 16 residues. V gave up 6 bases and J gave up 1 base; unmatched junction bases: 4. Germline CDR1 MNHEY, CDR2 SMNVEV (reference sequence). As DNA, the CDR3 is TGTGCCAGCAGACTAGCGGGGGATTGGAACACCGGGGAGCTGTTTTTT. Protein product: CASRLAGDWNTGELFF.

The chain has TRBV27 and TRBJ1-2; the match to TRBD1 covers 7 bases. Germline loops: CDR1 MNHEY, CDR2 SMNVEV (reference sequence). The junction had 9 bases not matched to a gene; V was cut back by 3 bases and J by 8 bases. The CDR3 sequence is 14 residues long. The CDR3 spells CASSFHDRAQGYTF. The CDR3, as DNA: TGTGCCAGCAGTTTCCACGACAGGGCTCAGGGCTACACCTTC.

This clone was detected only a few times. This chain uses TRBV30 with TRBJ2-2; D unresolved. There are 12 residues in the CDR3. V lost 3 bases, J lost 2 bases, and 4 bases lay in between. Germline V gene sequence: CDR1 GTSNPN, CDR2 SVGIG (reference sequence). The CDR3 DNA follows: TGTGCCTGGAGCCTCAACACCGGGGAGCTGTTTTTT. Encoded protein: CAWSLNTGELFF.

Ten or more counts support this clone. The CDR3 sequence is CASRLAGALTDTQYF. The CDR3, as DNA: TGTGCCAGCAGATTAGCGGGGGCCCTCACAGATACGCAGTATTTT. The rearrangement joins TRBV2 to TRBJ2-3, with TRBD2 matching 9 bases. The CDR3 loop spans 15 amino acids. Germline V gene sequence: CDR1 SNHLY, CDR2 FYNNEI. J was trimmed by 2 bases and V by 6 bases; bases with no gene match: 6.

This clone was counted only a few times. The J gene is TRBJ1-6, the V gene TRBV2; 7 bases map to TRBD1. The CDR3 length is 15 residues. V shed 7 bases and J 7 bases; nucleotides not matched to a gene: 10. The germline CDR1 and CDR2 sequences are SNHLY and FYNNEI. This chain's CDR3 is CASTRMGQRNSPLHF. The DNA of the CDR3 is TGTGCCAGCACCCGGATGGGACAGAGAAATTCACCCCTCCACTTT.

The chain couples TRBV5-5 to TRBJ1-3; TRBD1 agrees at 10 bases. The J segment lost 8 bases and the V segment lost 4 bases, leaving 12 bases of the junction unmatched. The CDR3 has 16 residues. Germline CDR1 SGHKS, CDR2 YYEKEE (reference sequence). The CDR3 coding sequence is TGTGCCAGCAGCCTATCCCCCCGGACAGGGGGTGACACCATATATTTT. Amino acids: CASSLSPRTGGDTIYF.

The chain employs TRBV25-1 and TRBJ2-1; TRBD2 agrees at 7 bases. With V trimmed by 6 bases and J by 3 bases, 5 bases remained unmatched. Germline V gene sequence: CDR1 MGHDK, CDR2 SYGVNS. This CDR3 contains 14 residues. The CDR3 bases are TGTGCCAGCAGGTTCGGGGGGAACTACAATGAGCAGTTCTTC. Residues: CASRFGGNYNEQFF.

CDR3 region: CTSSQLAGGPSEVNTGELFF. The CDR3 DNA reads TGCACCAGCAGCCAACTAGCGGGGGGCCCGTCAGAGGTAAACACCGGGGAGCTGTTTTTT. This rearrangement joins TRBV1 to TRBJ2-2; the D segment call TRBD2 is taken from the table without a DNA check. TRBV1 is tagged as a pseudogene. CDR3 length: 20 residues.

The J gene is TRBJ2-2, the V gene TRBV6-5, with 10 bases lining up with TRBD2. Germline CDR1 and CDR2: MNHEY and SVGAGI. The CDR3 is 15 amino acids. The ends lost 8 bases at V and 4 bases at J; junction bases unmatched: 7. CDR3 amino acids: CASRRLAGVTGELFF. The CDR3 DNA follows: TGTGCCAGCCGACGCCTAGCGGGGGTCACCGGGGAGCTGTTTTTT.

The chain uses TRBV19 and TRBJ1-2, with 8 bases aligning to TRBD1. The CDR3 spans 17 residues. Trimming at V came to 6 bases and at J to 6 bases, leaving 18 bases not matched to a gene. CDR1 and CDR2 from the germline V gene are LNHDA and SQIVND (reference sequence). CDR3 sequence (DNA): TGTGCCAGTAGCACCACCTGGTCGTCCAGGGGGCGGGATGGCTACACCTTC. This gives the protein CASSTTWSSRGRDGYTF.

V is TRBV5-4 and J is TRBJ2-1; 11 nucleotides align to TRBD2. The CDR3 has 15 amino acids. V shed 0 bases, J shed 6 bases, and the junction held 2 bases outside the gene matches. Germline CDR1 SGHNT, CDR2 YYREEE (reference sequence). Here the CDR3 reads CASSLATSGANEQFF. The CDR3 region has the DNA TGTGCCAGCAGCTTGGCGACTAGCGGGGCCAATGAGCAGTTCTTC.

Here the CDR3 DNA reads TGCGCCAGCAGGGTGACAGACATGAACACTGAAGCTTTCTTT. This codes for CASRVTDMNTEAFF. The chain recombines TRBV5-1 with TRBJ1-1, with D perhaps TRBD1 (5 bases). The CDR3 spans 14 residues. V dropped 5 bases and J dropped 0 bases, with 11 bases sitting between them. CDR1 is SGHRS and CDR2 is YFSETQ in the germline V gene.

On this clone: One end of the junction does not line up with germline, which may come from a read error. The chain couples TRBV19 to TRBJ2-7, with D possibly being TRBD1 (6 bases). The CDR3 totals 15 residues. Germline lookup yields CDR1 LNHDA and CDR2 SQIVND (reference sequence). The CDR3 coding sequence is TGTGCCAGTAGTATGACCGGGACACCCTCCGACGAGCAGTACTTC. It encodes CASSMTGTPSDEQYF.

A single count supports this clone. This rearrangement joins TRBV19 to TRBJ2-5; 7 bases align to TRBD2. Germline CDR1 LNHDA, CDR2 SQIVND (reference sequence). V shed 5 bases and J 7 bases; nucleotides not matched to a gene: 10. The CDR3 totals 14 residues. The CDR3, as DNA: TGTGCCAGTAGTTCCCCCGGGGGGATAGGGACCCAGTACTTC. Its protein product is CASSSPGGIGTQYF. Together with reference TRBV19 and TRBJ2-5, the CDR3 gives the full variable domain: DGGITQSPKYLFRKEGQNVTLSCEQNLNHDAMYWYRQDPGQGLRLIYYSQIVNDFQKGDIAEGYSVSREKKESFPLTVTSAQKNPTAFYLCASSSPGGIGTQYFGPGTRLLVL.

The gene calls are TRBV28 and TRBJ2-1; 8 nucleotides agree with TRBD1. Germline-derived CDR1 and CDR2 are MDHEN and SYDVKM. The CDR3 runs 16 residues. J lost 9 bases, V lost 5 bases, and 15 bases had no gene match. The CDR3 loop is CASSPVSGRGRSEQFF. CDR3 nucleotides: TGTGCCAGCAGTCCCGTCAGCGGCAGGGGGCGCTCTGAGCAGTTCTTC.

The chain combines TRBV6-5 with TRBJ1-4; unclear D gene. V lost 5 bases and J lost 3, with 13 bases in between. The V gene's germline CDR1 is MNHEY and CDR2 SVGAGI. This CDR3 spans 15 amino acids. The CDR3: CASSKTALPNEKLFF. The CDR3 nucleotides read TGTGCCAGCAGTAAAACAGCTCTACCTAATGAAAAACTGTTTTTT.